Below, 8 T cell receptor beta chains from the same sample are listed, as sequenced in a study of Ad26.COV2.S vaccination and SARS-CoV-2 variants. Treatment indicated: around 19 received Ad26.COV2.S at low or high dose, single or two shots; several received placebo; per-sample allocation not given. After the first vaccine or placebo injection, samples were drawn on day 63. The method was immunoSEQ multiplex PCR; TCRdb's version includes in-frame clones alone and lacks a portion of them. Among roughly 300,000 clones listed, 86% were seen once. Sample: peripheral blood, taken in a trial of Ad26.COV2.S vaccine versus placebo. The source is a person between 18 and 59 years old who received the Ad26.COV2.S COVID-19 vaccine or a placebo.

The V and J genes are TRBV4-3 and TRBJ2-5, with D unclear. The CDR3 has 15 amino acids. Trimming removed 4 bases at V and 5 bases at J, with 17 bases between. Germline V gene sequence: CDR1 LGHNA, CDR2 YSLEER. The CDR3 region has the DNA TGCGCCAGCAGCCCCTCCCTAGTGAAGGTTGAGACCCAGTACTTC. Its translation: CASSPSLVKVETQYF.

The chain combines TRBV5-1 with TRBJ2-2; 7 nucleotides line up with TRBD1. The V gene's germline CDR1 is SGHRS and CDR2 YFSETQ. This CDR3 has 16 residues. V gave up 4 bases and J gave up 0 bases; unmatched junction bases: 6. CDR3 loop: CASSVQGTANTGELFF. The CDR3 DNA reads TGCGCCAGCAGCGTACAGGGGACGGCGAACACCGGGGAGCTGTTTTTT. The full variable domain, in which reference TRBV5-1 and TRBJ2-2 provide the parts outside the CDR3, is KAGVTQTPRYLIKTRGQQVTLSCSPISGHRSVSWYQQTPGQGLQFLFEYFSETQRNKGNFPGRFSGRQFSNSRSEMNVSTLELGDSALYLCASSVQGTANTGELFFGEGSRLTVL.

This clone turned up a few times. The V call is TRBV10-3, the J call TRBJ2-1, with 7 positions matching TRBD2. CDR1 ENHRY and CDR2 SYGVKD come from the germline V gene. V dropped 0 bases and J dropped 6; count of bases not matched to a gene: 5. This CDR3 comprises 15 residues. In nucleotides, the CDR3 is TGTGCCATCAGTGAGTCCTCGACTAGCTTCAATGAGCAGTTCTTC. This encodes CAISESSTSFNEQFF.

V is TRBV19 and J is TRBJ2-7; perhaps TRBD2 as D (5 bases). CDR1 is LNHDA, CDR2 SQIVND, per germline (reference sequence). The length of the CDR3 is 15 residues. Between the trimmed V and J ends, which lost 6 bases and 1 base, there was a span of 16 bases. The CDR3 here is CASSPPGFPSYEQYF. CDR3 nucleotides: TGTGCCAGTAGCCCCCCGGGATTCCCTTCCTACGAGCAGTACTTC.

The chain is built from TRBV5-1 and TRBJ2-7; D unresolved. Trimming shortened V by 4 bases and J by 5 bases, and 10 bases separated the two germline ends. The CDR3 length is 12 residues. CDR1 is SGHRS and CDR2 is YFSETQ in the germline V gene. The CDR3 DNA reads TGCGCCAGCAGCCGTGACGACCACGAGCAGTACTTC. It codes for CASSRDDHEQYF.

The V and J genes are TRBV7-9 and TRBJ2-5, with TRBD2 matching over 16 bases. Losses at the gene ends were 5 bases for V and 5 bases for J; bases not matched to a gene: 14. Germline V gene lookup returns CDR1 SEHNR and CDR2 FQNEAQ (reference sequence). The CDR3 is made up of 19 amino acids. The chain's CDR3 is CASSTKTGLAGGPGETQYF. The CDR3 region has the DNA TGTGCCAGCAGCACAAAGACGGGACTAGCGGGAGGGCCAGGGGAGACCCAGTACTTC.

The chain links TRBV5-4 to TRBJ2-7; 14 positions match TRBD2. J gave up 5 bases and V 4 bases, and 11 bases lay outside the gene matches. CDR1 SGHNT and CDR2 YYREEE come from the germline V gene (reference sequence). The CDR3 contains 17 residues. As DNA, the CDR3 is TGTGCCAGCAGCACCGGGACTAGCGGGAGAACGGGAAACGAGCAGTACTTC. Amino acid sequence: CASSTGTSGRTGNEQYF.

This chain uses TRBV9 with TRBJ2-2; the D is unclear. The CDR3 spans 13 residues. Trimming removed 3 bases at V and 4 bases at J, with 7 bases between. Germline loops: CDR1 SGDLS, CDR2 YYNGEE. The CDR3 DNA reads as TGTGCCAGCAGCGGCGGATTCACCGGGGAGCTGTTTTTT. It specifies CASSGGFTGELFF.